A selection of T cell receptor beta chains follows, all from one sample in a study of blood T cell repertoires in COVID-19. Sequencing was performed with immunoSEQ multiplex PCR; in TCRdb, only in-frame clones are kept and a portion is missing. The sample records about 64,000 clones, about 79% being singletons. The material sequenced was peripheral blood. These receptors were taken from a woman aged 55 to 70 with acute or convalescent COVID-19. CDR3s include the opening cysteine and the closing phenylalanine or tryptophan. Only some rows state a clone size, as once, few, many or a class for expanded clones.

size: NA
V: TRBV7-2
J: TRBJ1-1
CDR3: CASTQGGENTEAFF

size: NA
V: TRBV6-5
J: TRBJ1-1
CDR3: CAGAGWVNTEAFF

size: NA
V: TRBV6-5
J: TRBJ2-1
CDR3: CASSSTSGGHNEQFF

size: NA
V: TRBV3-1/TRBV3-2
J: TRBJ2-7
CDR3: CASSGRQTYEQYF

size: NA
V: TRBV3-1/TRBV3-2
J: TRBJ2-4
CDR3: CASSQDNQGRSKNIQYF

size: NA
V: TRBV10-3
J: TRBJ1-5
CDR3: CAISEYTEGQPQHF

size: NA
V: TRBV6-1
J: TRBJ1-2
CDR3: CASSERTGFIGGYTF

size: NA
V: TRBV7-6
J: TRBJ1-5
CDR3: CASSLRGGQPQHF

size: NA
V: TRBV6-5
J: TRBJ1-1
CDR3: CASSYLAGSAEAFF

size: NA
V: TRBV2
J: TRBJ1-6
CDR3: CASSEEQGGRGSPLHF

size: NA
V: TRBV24-1
J: TRBJ2-1
CDR3: CATSDLRRNEQFF

size: NA
V: TRBV7-9
J: TRBJ1-3
CDR3: CASSLAGDSSGNTIYF

size: once
V: TRBV9
J: TRBJ2-1
CDR3: CASSVNTNPYNEQFF

size: NA
V: TRBV4-1
J: TRBJ2-1
CDR3: CASSQLQSRTVAGGPYNEQFF

size: NA
V: TRBV19
J: TRBJ1-2
CDR3: CASRQSQGAYSVNYGYTF

size: NA
V: TRBV19
J: TRBJ1-5
CDR3: CASSIDDRSGPQHF

size: NA
V: TRBV4-2
J: TRBJ2-1
CDR3: CASSRDRERNEQFF

size: NA
V: TRBV6-1
J: TRBJ1-6
CDR3: CASSEGQGNSPLHF